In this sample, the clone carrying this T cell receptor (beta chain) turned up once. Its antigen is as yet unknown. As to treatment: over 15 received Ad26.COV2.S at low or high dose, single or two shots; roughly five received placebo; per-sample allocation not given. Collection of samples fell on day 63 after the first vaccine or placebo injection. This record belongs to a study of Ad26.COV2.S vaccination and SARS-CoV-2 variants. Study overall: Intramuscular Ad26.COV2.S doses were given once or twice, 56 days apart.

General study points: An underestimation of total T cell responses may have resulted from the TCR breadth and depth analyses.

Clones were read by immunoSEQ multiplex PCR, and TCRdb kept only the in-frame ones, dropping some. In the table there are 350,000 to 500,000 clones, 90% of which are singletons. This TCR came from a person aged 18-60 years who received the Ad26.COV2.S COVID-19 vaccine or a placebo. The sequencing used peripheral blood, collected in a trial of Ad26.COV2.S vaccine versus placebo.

CDR3 amino acids: CASTGRVEDWRAYEQYF. In DNA, the CDR3 is TGTGCCAGCACAGGTAGGGTTGAGGACTGGCGGGCCTACGAGCAGTACTTC. J is TRBJ2-7 and V is TRBV2; perhaps TRBD2 as D (5 bases). From germline, CDR1 is SNHLY and CDR2 FYNNEI. Deletions cut 7 bases from V and 2 bases from J, with 24 bases between. The CDR3 runs to 17 residues.